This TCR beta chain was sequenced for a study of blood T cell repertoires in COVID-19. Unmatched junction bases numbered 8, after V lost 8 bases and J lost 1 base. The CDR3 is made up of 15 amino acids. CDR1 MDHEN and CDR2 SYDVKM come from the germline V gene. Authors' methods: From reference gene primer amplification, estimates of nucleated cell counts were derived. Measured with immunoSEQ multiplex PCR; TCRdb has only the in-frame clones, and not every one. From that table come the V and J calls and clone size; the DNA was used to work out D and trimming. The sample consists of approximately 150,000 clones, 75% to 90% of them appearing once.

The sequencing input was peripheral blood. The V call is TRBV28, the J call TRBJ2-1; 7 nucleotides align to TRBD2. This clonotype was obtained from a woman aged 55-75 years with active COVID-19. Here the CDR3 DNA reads TGTGCCAGCCACCGACTTAGCGGGTCCTACAATGAGCAGTTCTTC. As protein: CASHRLSGSYNEQFF.